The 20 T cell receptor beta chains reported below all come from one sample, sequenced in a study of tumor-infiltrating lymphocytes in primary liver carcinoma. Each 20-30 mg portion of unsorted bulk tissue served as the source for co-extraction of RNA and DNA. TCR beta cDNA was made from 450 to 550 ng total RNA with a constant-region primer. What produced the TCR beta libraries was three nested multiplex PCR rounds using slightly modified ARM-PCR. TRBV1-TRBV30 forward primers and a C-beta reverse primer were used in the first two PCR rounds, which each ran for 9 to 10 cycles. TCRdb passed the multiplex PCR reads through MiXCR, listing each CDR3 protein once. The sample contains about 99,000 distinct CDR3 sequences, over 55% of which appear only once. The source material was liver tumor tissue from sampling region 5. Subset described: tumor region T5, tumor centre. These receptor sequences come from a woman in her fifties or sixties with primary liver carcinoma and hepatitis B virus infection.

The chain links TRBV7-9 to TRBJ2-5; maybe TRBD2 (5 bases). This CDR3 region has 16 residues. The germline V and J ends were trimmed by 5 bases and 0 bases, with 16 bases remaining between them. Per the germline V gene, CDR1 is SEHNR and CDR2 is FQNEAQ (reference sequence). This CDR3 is CASSPRANGNQETQYF. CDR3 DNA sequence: TGTGCCAGCAGCCCCCGAGCTAACGGGAACCAAGAGACCCAGTACTTC.

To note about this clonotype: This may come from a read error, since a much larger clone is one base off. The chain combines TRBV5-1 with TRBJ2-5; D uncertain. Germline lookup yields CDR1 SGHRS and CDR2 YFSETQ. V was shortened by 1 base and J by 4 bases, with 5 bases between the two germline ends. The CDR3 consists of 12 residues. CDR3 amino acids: CASSLTPETQYF. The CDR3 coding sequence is TGCGCCAGCAGCTTGACTCCAGAGACCCAGTACTTC.

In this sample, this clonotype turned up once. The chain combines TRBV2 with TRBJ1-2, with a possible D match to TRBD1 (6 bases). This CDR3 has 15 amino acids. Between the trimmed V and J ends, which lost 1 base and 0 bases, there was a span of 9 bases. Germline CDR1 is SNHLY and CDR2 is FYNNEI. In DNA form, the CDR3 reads TGTGCCAGCAGTGAAGACCAGGGGTCTAACTATGGCTACACCTTC. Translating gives CASSEDQGSNYGYTF. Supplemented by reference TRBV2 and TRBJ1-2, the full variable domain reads EPEVTQTPSHQVTQMGQEVILRCVPISNHLYFYWYRQILGQKVEFLVSFYNNEISEKSEIFDDQFSVERPDGSNFTLKIRSTKLEDSAMYFCASSEDQGSNYGYTFGSGTRLTVV.

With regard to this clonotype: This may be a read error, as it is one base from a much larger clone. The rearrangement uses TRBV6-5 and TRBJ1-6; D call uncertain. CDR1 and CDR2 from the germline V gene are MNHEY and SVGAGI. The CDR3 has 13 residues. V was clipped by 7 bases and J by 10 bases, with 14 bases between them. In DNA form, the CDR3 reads TGTGCCAGCAAAAGGCAGGAGACATCACCCCTCCACTTT. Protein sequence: CASKRQETSPLHF.

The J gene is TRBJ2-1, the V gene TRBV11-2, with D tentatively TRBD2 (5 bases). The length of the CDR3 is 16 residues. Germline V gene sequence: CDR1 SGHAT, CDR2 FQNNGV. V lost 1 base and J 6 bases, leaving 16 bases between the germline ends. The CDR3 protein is CASSLGFLADSNEQFF. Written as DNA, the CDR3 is TGTGCCAGCAGCTTAGGTTTTCTAGCAGACTCCAATGAGCAGTTCTTC. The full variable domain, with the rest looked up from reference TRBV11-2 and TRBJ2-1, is EAGVAQSPRYKIIEKRQSVAFWCNPISGHATLYWYQQILGQGPKLLIQFQNNGVVDDSQLPKDRFSAERLKGVDSTLKIQPAKLEDSAVYLCASSLGFLADSNEQFFGPGTRLTVL.

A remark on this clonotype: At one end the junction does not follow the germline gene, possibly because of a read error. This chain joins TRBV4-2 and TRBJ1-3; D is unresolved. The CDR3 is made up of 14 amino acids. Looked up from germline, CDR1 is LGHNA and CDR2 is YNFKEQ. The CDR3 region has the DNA TGTGCCTGCAGCCAAGAGGAGCCCGGAAACACCATATATTTT. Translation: CACSQEEPGNTIYF.

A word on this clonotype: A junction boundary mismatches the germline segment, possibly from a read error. This CDR3 reads CAGSLTGQETQYF. CDR3 coding DNA: TGTGCCGGCAGCCTAACAGGGCAAGAGACCCAGTACTTC. The genes are TRBV5-6 and TRBJ2-5, with D perhaps matching TRBD1 (6 bases). From germline, CDR1 is SGHDT and CDR2 YYEEEE. The CDR3 spans 13 residues. The complete variable domain, with remaining parts taken from reference TRBV5-6 and TRBJ2-5, reads DAGVTQSPTHLIKTRGQQVTLRCSPKSGHDTVSWYQQALGQGPQFIFQYYEEEERQRGNFPDRFSGHQFPNYSSELNVNALLLGDSALYLCAGSLTGQETQYFGPGTRLLVL.

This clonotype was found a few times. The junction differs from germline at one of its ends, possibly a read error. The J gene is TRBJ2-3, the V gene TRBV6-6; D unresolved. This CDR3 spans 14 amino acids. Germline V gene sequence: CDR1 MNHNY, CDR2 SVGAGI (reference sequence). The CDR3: CASSYQPRTDMQCF. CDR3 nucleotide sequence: TGTGCCAGCAGTTACCAGCCTCGCACAGATATGCAGTGTTTT.

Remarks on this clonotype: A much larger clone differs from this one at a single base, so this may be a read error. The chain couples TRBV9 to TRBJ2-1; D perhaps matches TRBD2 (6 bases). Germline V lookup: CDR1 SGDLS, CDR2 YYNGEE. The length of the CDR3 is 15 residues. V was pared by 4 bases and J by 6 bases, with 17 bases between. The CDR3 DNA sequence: TGTGCCAGCAGCTTGACTAGTGAGGTTGGCAATGAGCAGTTCTTC. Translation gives CASSLTSEVGNEQFF.

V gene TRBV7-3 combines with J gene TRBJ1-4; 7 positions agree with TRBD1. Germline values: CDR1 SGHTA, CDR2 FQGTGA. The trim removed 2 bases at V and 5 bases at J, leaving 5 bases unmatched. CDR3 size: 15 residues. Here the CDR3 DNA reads TGTGCCAGCAGCTTACATTTGGGACAGAATGAAAAACTGTTTTTT. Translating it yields CASSLHLGQNEKLFF.

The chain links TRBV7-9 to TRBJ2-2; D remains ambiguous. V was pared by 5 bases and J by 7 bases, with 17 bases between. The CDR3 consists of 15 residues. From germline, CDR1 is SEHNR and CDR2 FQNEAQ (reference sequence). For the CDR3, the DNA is TGTGCCAGCAGCGCCGCCTCGTGGGTTGGCGGGGAGCTGTTTTTT. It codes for CASSAASWVGGELFF.

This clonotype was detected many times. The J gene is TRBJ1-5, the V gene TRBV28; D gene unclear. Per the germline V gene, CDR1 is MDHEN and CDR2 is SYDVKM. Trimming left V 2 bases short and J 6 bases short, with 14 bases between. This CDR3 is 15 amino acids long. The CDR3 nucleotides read TGTGCCAGCAGTTTACGATTACTAGGCCCTCAGCCCCAGCATTTT. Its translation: CASSLRLLGPQPQHF.

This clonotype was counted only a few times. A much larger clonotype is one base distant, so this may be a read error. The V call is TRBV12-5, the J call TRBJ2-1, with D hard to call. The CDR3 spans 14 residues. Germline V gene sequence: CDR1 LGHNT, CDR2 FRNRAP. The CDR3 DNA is TGTGCTAGTGGTTTGGAAAGCTCCTGCAATGAGCAGTTCTTC. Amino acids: CASGLESSCNEQFF.

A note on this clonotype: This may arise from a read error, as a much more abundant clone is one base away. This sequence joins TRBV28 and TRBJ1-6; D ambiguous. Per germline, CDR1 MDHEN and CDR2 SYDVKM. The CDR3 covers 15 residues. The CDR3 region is CPSSPPGSYNSPLHF. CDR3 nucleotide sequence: TGTCCCAGCAGTCCTCCAGGCTCCTATAATTCACCCCTCCACTTT.

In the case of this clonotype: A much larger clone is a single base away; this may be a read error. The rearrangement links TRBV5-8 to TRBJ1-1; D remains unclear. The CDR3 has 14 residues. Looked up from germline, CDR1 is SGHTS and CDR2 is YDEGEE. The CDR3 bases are TGTGCCAGCAGCCAGAAGCGAGGGCGGACTGAAACTTTCTTT. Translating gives CASSQKRGRTETFF.

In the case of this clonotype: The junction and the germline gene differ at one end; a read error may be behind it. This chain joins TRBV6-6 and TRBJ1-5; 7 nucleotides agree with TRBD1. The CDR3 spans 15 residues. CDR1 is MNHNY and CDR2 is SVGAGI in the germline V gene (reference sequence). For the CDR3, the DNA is TGTGCCATCAGTTTCAGACAGGGTAGCAATCAGCCCCAGCATTTT. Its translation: CAISFRQGSNQPQHF.

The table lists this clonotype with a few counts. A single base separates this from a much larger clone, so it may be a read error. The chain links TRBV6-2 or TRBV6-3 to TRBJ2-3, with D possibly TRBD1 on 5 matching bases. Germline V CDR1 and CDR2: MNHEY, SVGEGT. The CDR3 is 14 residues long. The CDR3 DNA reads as TGTGCCAGCAGTTACGGCGGCAGCACAGGTACGCAGTATTTT. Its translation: CASSYGGSTGTQYF.

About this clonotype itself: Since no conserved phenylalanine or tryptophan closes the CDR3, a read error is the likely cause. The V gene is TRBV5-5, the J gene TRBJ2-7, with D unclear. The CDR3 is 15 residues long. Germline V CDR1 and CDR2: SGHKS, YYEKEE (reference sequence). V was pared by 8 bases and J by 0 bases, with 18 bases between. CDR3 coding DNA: TGTGCCAGGAGCCGGATTATAGGGCGCTCCTACGAGCAGTACCTC. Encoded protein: CARSRIIGRSYEQYL.

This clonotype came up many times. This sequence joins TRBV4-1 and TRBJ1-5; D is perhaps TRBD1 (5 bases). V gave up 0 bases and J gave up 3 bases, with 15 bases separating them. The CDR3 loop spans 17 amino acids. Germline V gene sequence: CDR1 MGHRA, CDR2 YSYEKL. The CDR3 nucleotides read TGCGCCAGCAGCCAAGAATCAGGGAGGGGCCTCAATCAGCCCCAGCATTTT. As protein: CASSQESGRGLNQPQHF.

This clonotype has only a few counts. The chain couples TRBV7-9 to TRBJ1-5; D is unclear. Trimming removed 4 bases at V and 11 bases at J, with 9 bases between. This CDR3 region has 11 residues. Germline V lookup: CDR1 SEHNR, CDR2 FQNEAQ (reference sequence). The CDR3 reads CASSSGLAQHF. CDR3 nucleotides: TGTGCCAGCAGCTCGGGTCTGGCCCAGCATTTT.